This T cell receptor (beta chain) stems from a study of T-cell reconstitution after alpha-beta-depleted transplantation in children. Germline V gene sequence: CDR1 MNHNS, CDR2 SASEGT. The J segment lost 4 bases and the V segment lost 6 bases, leaving 8 bases of the junction unmatched. The CDR3 loop spans 15 amino acids. TCRbeta library construction was performed incorporating unique molecular identifiers. TCRdb reprocessed the PCR reads with MiXCR, giving one entry per CDR3 protein. The sample yields some 530,000 distinct CDR3 sequences, under 15% seen once. Sequencing was performed on PBMCs from the stem cell graft donor, taken from the stem cell graft. The rearrangement joins TRBV6-1 to TRBJ2-1, with 8 bases identical to TRBD1. This TCR derives from a human donor who donated a stem cell graft to a child with combined immunodeficiency. CDR3 DNA sequence: TGTGCCAGCAGATTCCCGGGACAGGTTTACAATGAGCAGTTCTTC. It encodes CASRFPGQVYNEQFF.